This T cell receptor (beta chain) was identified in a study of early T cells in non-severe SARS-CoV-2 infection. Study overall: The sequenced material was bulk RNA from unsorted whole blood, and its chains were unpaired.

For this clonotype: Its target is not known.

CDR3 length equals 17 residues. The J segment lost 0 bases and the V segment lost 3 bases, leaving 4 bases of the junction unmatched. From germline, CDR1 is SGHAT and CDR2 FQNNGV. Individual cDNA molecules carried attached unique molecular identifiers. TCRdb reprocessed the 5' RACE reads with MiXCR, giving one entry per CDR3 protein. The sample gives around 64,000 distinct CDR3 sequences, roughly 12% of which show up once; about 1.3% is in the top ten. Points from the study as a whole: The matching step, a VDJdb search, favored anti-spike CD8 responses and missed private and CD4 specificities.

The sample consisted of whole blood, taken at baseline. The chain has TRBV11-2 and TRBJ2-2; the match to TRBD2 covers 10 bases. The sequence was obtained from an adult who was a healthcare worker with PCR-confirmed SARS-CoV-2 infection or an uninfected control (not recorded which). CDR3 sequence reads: CASSLSSGGPNTGELFF. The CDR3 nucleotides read TGTGCCAGCAGCTTGTCTAGCGGGGGACCGAACACCGGGGAGCTGTTTTTT. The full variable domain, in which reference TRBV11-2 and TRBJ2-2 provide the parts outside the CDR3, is EAGVAQSPRYKIIEKRQSVAFWCNPISGHATLYWYQQILGQGPKLLIQFQNNGVVDDSQLPKDRFSAERLKGVDSTLKIQPAKLEDSAVYLCASSLSSGGPNTGELFFGEGSRLTVL.